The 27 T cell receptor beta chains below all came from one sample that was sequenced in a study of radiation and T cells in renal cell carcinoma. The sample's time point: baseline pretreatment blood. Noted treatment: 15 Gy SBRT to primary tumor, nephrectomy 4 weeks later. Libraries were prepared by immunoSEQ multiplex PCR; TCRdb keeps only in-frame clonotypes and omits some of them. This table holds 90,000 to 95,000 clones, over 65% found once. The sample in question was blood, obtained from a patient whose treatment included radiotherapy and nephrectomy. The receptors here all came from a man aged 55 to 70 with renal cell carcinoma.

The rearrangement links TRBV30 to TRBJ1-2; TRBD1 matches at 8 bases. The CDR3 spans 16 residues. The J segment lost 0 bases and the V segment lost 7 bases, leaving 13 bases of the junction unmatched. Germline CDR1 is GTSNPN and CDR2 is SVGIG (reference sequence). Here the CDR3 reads CASPEPDRAANYGYTF. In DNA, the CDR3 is TGTGCCTCCCCGGAACCGGACAGGGCAGCTAACTATGGCTACACCTTC.

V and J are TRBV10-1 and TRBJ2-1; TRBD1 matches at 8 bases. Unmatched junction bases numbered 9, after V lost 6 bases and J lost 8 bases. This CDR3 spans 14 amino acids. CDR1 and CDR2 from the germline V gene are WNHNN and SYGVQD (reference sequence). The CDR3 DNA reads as TGCGCCAGCAGGCCGGACAGGGAAATGGATGAGCAGTTCTTC. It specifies CASRPDREMDEQFF.

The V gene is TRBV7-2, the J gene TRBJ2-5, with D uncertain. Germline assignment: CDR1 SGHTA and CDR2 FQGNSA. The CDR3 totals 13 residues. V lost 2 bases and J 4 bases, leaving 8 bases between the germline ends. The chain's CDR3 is CASSLSRVETQYF. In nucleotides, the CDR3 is TGTGCCAGCAGCTTATCTCGGGTAGAGACCCAGTACTTC.

In DNA form, the CDR3 reads TGCGCCAGCAGCCTCGGGACCGCCGGGGAGCTGTTTTTT. This translates into CASSLGTAGELFF. The V gene is TRBV5-1, the J gene TRBJ2-2; perhaps D is TRBD1 or TRBD2 (5 bases each). The CDR3 consists of 13 residues. Looked up from germline, CDR1 is SGHRS and CDR2 is YFSETQ. V dropped 4 bases and J dropped 6 bases, with 10 bases sitting between them.

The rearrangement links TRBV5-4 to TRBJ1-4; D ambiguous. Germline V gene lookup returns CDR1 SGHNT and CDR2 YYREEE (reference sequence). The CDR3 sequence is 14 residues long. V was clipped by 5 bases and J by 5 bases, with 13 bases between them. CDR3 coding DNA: TGTGCCAGCAGGCCGGATAGGACGAATGAAAAACTGTTTTTT. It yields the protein CASRPDRTNEKLFF.

The CDR3 DNA reads as TGTGCCAGCAGCCCAGGACAGGGGACCGCGACTAATGAAAAACTGTTTTTT. This translates into CASSPGQGTATNEKLFF. The rearrangement joins TRBV7-2 to TRBJ1-4; 9 bases agree with TRBD1. This CDR3 contains 17 residues. V dropped 5 bases and J dropped 2; count of bases not matched to a gene: 9. Germline CDR1 is SGHTA and CDR2 is FQGNSA.

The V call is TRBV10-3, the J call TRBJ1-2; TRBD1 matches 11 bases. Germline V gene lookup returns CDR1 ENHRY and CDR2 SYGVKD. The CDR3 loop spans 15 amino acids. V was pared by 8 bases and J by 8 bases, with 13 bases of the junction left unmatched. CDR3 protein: CAIFAPDRGLKGYTF. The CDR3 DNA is TGTGCCATCTTCGCCCCGGACAGGGGGCTTAAGGGCTACACCTTC.

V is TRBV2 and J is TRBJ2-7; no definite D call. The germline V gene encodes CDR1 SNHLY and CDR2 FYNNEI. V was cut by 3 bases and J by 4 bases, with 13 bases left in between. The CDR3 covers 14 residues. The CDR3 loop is CASSEDAGAYEQYF. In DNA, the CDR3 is TGTGCCAGCAGTGAGGACGCAGGAGCGTACGAGCAGTACTTC. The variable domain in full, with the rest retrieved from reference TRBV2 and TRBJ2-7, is EPEVTQTPSHQVTQMGQEVILRCVPISNHLYFYWYRQILGQKVEFLVSFYNNEISEKSEIFDDQFSVERPDGSNFTLKIRSTKLEDSAMYFCASSEDAGAYEQYFGPGTRLTVT.

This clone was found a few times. CDR3 coding DNA: TGTGCCAGAAGCGGTGTGTGGGGTCGGGGCTATGGCTACACCTTC. This translates into CARSGVWGRGYGYTF. This chain connects TRBV5-3 to TRBJ1-2; the D is unclear. Being an ORF, TRBV5-3 has a function that is uncertain. V lost 4 bases and J lost 4, with 17 bases in between. CDR3 size: 15 residues.

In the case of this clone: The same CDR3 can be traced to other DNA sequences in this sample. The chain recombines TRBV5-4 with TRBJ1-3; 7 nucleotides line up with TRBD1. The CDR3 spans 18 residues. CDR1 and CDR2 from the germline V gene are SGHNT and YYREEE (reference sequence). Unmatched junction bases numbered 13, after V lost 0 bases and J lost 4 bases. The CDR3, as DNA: TGTGCCAGCAGCTTGGGAGGCGACAGGGAATTCTCCGGAAACACCATATATTTT. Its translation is CASSLGGDREFSGNTIYF.

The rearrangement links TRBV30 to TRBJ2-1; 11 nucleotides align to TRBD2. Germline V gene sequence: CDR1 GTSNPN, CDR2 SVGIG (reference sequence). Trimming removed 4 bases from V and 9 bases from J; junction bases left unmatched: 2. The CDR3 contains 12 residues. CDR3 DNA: TGTGCCTGGAATAGCGGGAGGGCTGAGCAGTTCTTC. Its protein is CAWNSGRAEQFF.

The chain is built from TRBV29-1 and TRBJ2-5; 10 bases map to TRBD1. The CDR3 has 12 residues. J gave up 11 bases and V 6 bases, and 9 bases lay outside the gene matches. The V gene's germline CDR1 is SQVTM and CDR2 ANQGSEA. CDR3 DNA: TGCAGCGTCAGACAGGGGGCGGGAGAGCAGTACTTC. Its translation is CSVRQGAGEQYF.

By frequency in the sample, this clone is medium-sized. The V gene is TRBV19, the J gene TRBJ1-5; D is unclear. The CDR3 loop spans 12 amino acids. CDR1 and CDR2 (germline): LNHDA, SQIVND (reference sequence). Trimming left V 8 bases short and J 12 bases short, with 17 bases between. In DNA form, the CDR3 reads TGTGCCAGTTCCACGGAACCGGGCAGCCAGCATTTT. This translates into CASSTEPGSQHF.

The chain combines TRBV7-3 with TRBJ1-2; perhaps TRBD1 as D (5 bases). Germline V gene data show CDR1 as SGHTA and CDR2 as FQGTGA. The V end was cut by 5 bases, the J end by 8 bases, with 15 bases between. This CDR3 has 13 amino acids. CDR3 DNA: TGTGCCAGCAGCCCGGGACCGAACGGGGGCTACACCTTC. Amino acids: CASSPGPNGGYTF.

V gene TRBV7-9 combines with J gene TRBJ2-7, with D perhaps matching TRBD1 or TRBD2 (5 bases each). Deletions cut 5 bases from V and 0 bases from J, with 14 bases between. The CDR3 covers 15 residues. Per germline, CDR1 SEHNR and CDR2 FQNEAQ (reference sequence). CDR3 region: CASSLLAGSSYEQYF. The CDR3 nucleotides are TGTGCCAGCAGCCTACTGGCAGGGAGCTCCTACGAGCAGTACTTC.

The CDR3 region has the DNA TGTGCCAGCAGGTCGGGGTCCGGCACCGGGGAGCTGTTTTTT. Translation: CASRSGSGTGELFF. V gene TRBV9 combines with J gene TRBJ2-2, with D perhaps TRBD2 (5 bases). The V gene lost 5 bases and the J gene lost 4 bases, with 12 bases spanning the gap. The CDR3 is 14 residues long. Germline CDR1 is SGDLS and CDR2 is YYNGEE.

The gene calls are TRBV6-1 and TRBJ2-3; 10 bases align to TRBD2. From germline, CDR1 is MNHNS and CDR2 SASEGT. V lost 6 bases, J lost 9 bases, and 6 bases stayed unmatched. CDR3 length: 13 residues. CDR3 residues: CASRLTSGPTQYF. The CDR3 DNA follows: TGTGCCAGCAGGCTGACTAGCGGGCCGACGCAGTATTTT.

Here the CDR3 reads CASSPQGAGGNYGYTF. In DNA, the CDR3 is TGTGCCAGTAGTCCGCAGGGGGCTGGGGGCAACTATGGCTACACCTTC. The V and J genes are TRBV19 and TRBJ1-2; TRBD1 agrees at 8 bases. CDR1 is LNHDA, CDR2 SQIVND, per germline (reference sequence). This CDR3 has 16 amino acids. With 5 bases clipped from V and 2 bases from J, the junction kept 10 bases outside the gene matches.

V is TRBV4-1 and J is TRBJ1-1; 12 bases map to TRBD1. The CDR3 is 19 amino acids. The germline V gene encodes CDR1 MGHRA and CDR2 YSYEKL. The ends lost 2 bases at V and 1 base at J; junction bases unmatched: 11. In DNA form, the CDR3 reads TGCGCCAGCAGCCAAACCCGGCCCGGGACAGGGGGCTGGAACACTGAAGCTTTCTTT. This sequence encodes CASSQTRPGTGGWNTEAFF.

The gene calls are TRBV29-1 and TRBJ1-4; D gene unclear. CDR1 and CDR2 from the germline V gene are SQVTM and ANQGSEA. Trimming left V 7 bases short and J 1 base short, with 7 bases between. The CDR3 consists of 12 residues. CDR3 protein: CSAGRTNEKLFF. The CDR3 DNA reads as TGCAGCGCTGGGCGAACTAATGAAAAACTGTTTTTT.

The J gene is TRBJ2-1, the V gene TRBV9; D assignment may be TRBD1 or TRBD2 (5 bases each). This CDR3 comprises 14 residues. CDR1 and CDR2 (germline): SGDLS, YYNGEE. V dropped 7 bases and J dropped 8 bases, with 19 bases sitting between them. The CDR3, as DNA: TGTGCCAGCGGGGGTCCGACGGCCACCGATGAGCAGTTCTTC. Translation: CASGGPTATDEQFF.

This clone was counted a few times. The CDR3 loop is CASSSSGEGYTDTQYF. The CDR3 nucleotides are TGTGCCAGCAGTTCTAGCGGGGAGGGCTACACAGATACGCAGTATTTT. The rearrangement links TRBV28 to TRBJ2-3, with 9 positions matching TRBD2. The V gene end was trimmed by 4 bases and the J gene end by 2 bases; junction bases not matched to a gene: 7. Germline values: CDR1 MDHEN, CDR2 SYDVKM. The CDR3 is made up of 16 amino acids.

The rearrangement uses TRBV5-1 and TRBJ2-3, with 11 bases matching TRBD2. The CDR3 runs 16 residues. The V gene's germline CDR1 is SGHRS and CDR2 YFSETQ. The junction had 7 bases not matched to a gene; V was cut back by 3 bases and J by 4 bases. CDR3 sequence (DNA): TGCGCCAGCAGCTGGGTAGCGGGAGGGCCATCAGATACGCAGTATTTT. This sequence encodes CASSWVAGGPSDTQYF.

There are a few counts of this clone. This CDR3 reads CASSKGLLGSELFF. CDR3 sequence (DNA): TGTGCCAGCAGTAAGGGACTGCTAGGATCCGAGCTGTTTTTT. The V call is TRBV6-5, the J call TRBJ2-2, with a possible D match to TRBD2 (6 bases). CDR3 size: 14 residues. Germline V gene sequence: CDR1 MNHEY, CDR2 SVGAGI. V lost 5 bases, J lost 11 bases, and 18 bases lay in between.

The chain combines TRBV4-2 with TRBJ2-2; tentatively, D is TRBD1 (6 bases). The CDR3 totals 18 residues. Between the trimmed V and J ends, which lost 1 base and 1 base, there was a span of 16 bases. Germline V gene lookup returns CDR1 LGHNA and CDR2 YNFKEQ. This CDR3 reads CASSQGEKDRLNTGELFF. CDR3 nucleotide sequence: TGTGCCAGCAGCCAAGGAGAGAAGGACAGACTGAACACCGGGGAGCTGTTTTTT.

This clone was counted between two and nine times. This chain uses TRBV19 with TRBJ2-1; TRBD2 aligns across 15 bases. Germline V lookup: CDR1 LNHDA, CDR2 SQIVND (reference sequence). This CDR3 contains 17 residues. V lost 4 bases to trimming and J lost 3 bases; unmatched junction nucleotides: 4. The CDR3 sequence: CASSRTSGRAFYNEQFF. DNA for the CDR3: TGTGCCAGTAGTAGGACTAGCGGGAGGGCCTTCTACAATGAGCAGTTCTTC.

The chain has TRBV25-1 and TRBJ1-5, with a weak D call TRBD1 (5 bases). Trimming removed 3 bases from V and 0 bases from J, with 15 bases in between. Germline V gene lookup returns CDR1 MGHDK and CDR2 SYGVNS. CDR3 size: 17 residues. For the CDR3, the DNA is TGTGCCAGCAGTGACGGGACGGGACGATATAGCAATCAGCCCCAGCATTTT. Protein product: CASSDGTGRYSNQPQHF.